The 16 T cell receptor beta chains in this list originate from one sample, sequenced in a study of regulatory T cells in long-lasting Graves disease. According to the study, TCR beta libraries were built with iRepertoire HTBI primers and CDR3-region Arm-PCR. One entry per CDR3 protein results from TCRdb running MiXCR on the multiplex PCR reads. The sample has some 500,000 distinct CDR3 sequences; more than 15% are singletons. Time point here: newly diagnosed GD, antithyroid drugs for less than 3 months. Extracted RNA from PBMCs served as the source of the TCR library. The same data also contributed to another study, on T cells in Graves' hyperthyroidism and ophthalmopathy.

Sequencing was performed on peripheral blood mononuclear cells (PBMCs), taken at new diagnosis, from a patient treated with antithyroid drugs. These receptors originate from a woman aged 35 to 60 with Graves disease.

The table lists this clonotype with a few counts. The junction differs from germline at one of its ends, possibly a read error. This chain links TRBV7-8 with TRBJ1-5; the match to TRBD1 covers 8 bases. The CDR3 runs to 14 residues. From germline, CDR1 is SGHVS and CDR2 FQNEAQ. The DNA of the CDR3 is TGTGCCAGCAGCGTAGCAGGGGGCGGTCAGCCCCAGCATTTT. Translated, it gives CASSVAGGGQPQHF.

V and J are TRBV12-3 or TRBV12-4 and TRBJ1-6, with 7 bases aligning to TRBD1. The CDR3 spans 16 residues. V was clipped by 7 bases and J by 8 bases; unmatched bases: 14. CDR3 loop: CASNRQGPVFDSPLHF. CDR3 in DNA: TGTGCCAGCAACAGACAGGGTCCAGTATTTGATTCACCCCTCCACTTT.

Note on this clonotype: A clone one base away is much larger, so this may be a read error. V and J are TRBV6-1 and TRBJ1-5; no clear D. CDR3 size: 11 residues. V dropped 7 bases and J dropped 9 bases, with 10 bases sitting between them. Germline CDR1 reads MNHNS; CDR2 reads SASEGT. CDR3 nucleotides: TGTGCCAGCAACGGCGATCGGCCCCAGCATTTT. This translates into CASNGDRPQHF.

V and J are TRBV7-3 and TRBJ2-1; D is ambiguous. V shed 0 bases and J shed 4 bases, with 7 bases lying between them. CDR3 length equals 14 residues. Germline CDR1 is SGHTA and CDR2 is FQGTGA. CDR3 nucleotide sequence: TGTGCCAGCAGCTTAACCGCCCCTTACAATGAGCAGTTCTTC. Protein sequence: CASSLTAPYNEQFF.

The V gene is TRBV20-1, the J gene TRBJ2-5, with D tentatively TRBD2 (7 bases). The CDR3 runs to 13 residues. V lost 7 bases to trimming and J lost 2 bases, with 14 bases between them. CDR1 and CDR2 from the germline V gene are DFQATT and SNEGSKA (reference sequence). The CDR3 spells CSGAEGGQETQYF. In nucleotides, the CDR3 is TGCAGTGGTGCGGAGGGGGGGCAAGAGACCCAGTACTTC.

This clonotype has at least ten counts. The chain employs TRBV3-1 and TRBJ1-1; D perhaps matches TRBD1 (6 bases). The germline CDR1 and CDR2 sequences are LGHDT and YNNKEL (reference sequence). The CDR3 length is 14 residues. Trimming removed 4 bases at V and 1 base at J, with 10 bases between. CDR3 protein: CASSRGQQNTEAFF. The CDR3 DNA reads as TGTGCCAGCAGCCGAGGACAGCAGAACACTGAAGCTTTCTTT.

This clonotype was seen a handful of times. The genes are TRBV20-1 and TRBJ1-1; D remains ambiguous. CDR1 and CDR2 from the germline V gene are DFQATT and SNEGSKA (reference sequence). CDR3 length equals 9 residues. V lost 5 bases and J 11 bases, leaving 9 bases between the germline ends. CDR3 sequence: CSAHLWAFF. DNA of the CDR3: TGCAGTGCTCACCTCTGGGCTTTCTTT.

CDR3 in amino acids: CASTSAGAYNEQFF. The CDR3 region has the DNA TGTGCCAGTACCTCGGCGGGGGCGTACAATGAGCAGTTCTTC. The chain employs TRBV19 and TRBJ2-1, with D possibly matching TRBD2 (7 bases). Germline V CDR1 and CDR2: LNHDA, SQIVND (reference sequence). V gave up 7 bases and J gave up 4 bases, with 14 bases separating them. CDR3 length: 14 residues.

The genes are TRBV7-3 and TRBJ2-2, with 10 bases identical to TRBD2. V trimming: 3 bases; J trimming: 5 bases; junction bases outside the gene matches: 0. The CDR3 has 14 residues. The germline CDR1 and CDR2 sequences are SGHTA and FQGTGA. The CDR3 nucleotides read TGTGCCAGCAGCTTGGGACTAGCGACCGGGGAGCTGTTTTTT. This encodes CASSLGLATGELFF.

The genes are TRBV30 and TRBJ1-2; TRBD1 is a possible D gene (6 bases). The V gene's germline CDR1 is GTSNPN and CDR2 SVGIG (reference sequence). CDR3 length: 12 residues. The V and J ends lost 0 bases and 6 bases respectively, with 8 bases between them. This chain's CDR3 is CAWSVRGDGYTF. The CDR3 DNA reads as TGTGCCTGGAGTGTAAGGGGGGATGGCTACACCTTC.

This clonotype was observed at least ten times. V gene TRBV5-1 combines with J gene TRBJ1-1; D not resolved. Looked up from germline, CDR1 is SGHRS and CDR2 is YFSETQ. Trimming took off 5 bases at V and 5 bases at J, with 7 bases between the two ends. This CDR3 region has 11 residues. The DNA for the CDR3 is TGCGCCAGCAGAGAAGGGACTGAAGCTTTCTTT. It encodes CASREGTEAFF.

A single count supports this clonotype. This chain uses TRBV11-2 with TRBJ2-3; 13 bases map to TRBD2. The V segment lost 3 bases and the J segment 4 bases; nucleotides outside the gene matches: 1. The germline V gene has CDR1 SGHAT and CDR2 FQNNGV. The CDR3 is 15 residues long. Written as DNA, the CDR3 is TGTGCCAGCAGCTTTACTAGCGGGGGGGCAGATACGCAGTATTTT. Translation gives CASSFTSGGADTQYF. Combining the CDR3 with reference TRBV11-2 and TRBJ2-3 gives the whole variable domain EAGVAQSPRYKIIEKRQSVAFWCNPISGHATLYWYQQILGQGPKLLIQFQNNGVVDDSQLPKDRFSAERLKGVDSTLKIQPAKLEDSAVYLCASSFTSGGADTQYFGPGTRLTVL.

The chain joins TRBV19 to TRBJ1-2; TRBD1 matches at 7 bases. This CDR3 has 13 residues. The J segment lost 6 bases and the V segment lost 5 bases, leaving 6 bases of the junction unmatched. In germline, CDR1 is LNHDA, CDR2 SQIVND (reference sequence). CDR3 loop: CASSPTGRDGYTF. CDR3 nucleotides: TGTGCCAGTAGTCCGACAGGGCGGGATGGCTACACCTTC.

This clonotype was detected ten times or more. The chain recombines TRBV18 with TRBJ1-1, with 9 bases aligning to TRBD1. Germline CDR1 and CDR2: KGHSH and LQKENI. The CDR3 covers 14 residues. After removal of 6 bases from V and 6 bases from J, the junction contained 8 bases not matched to a gene. Here the CDR3 reads CASSLRDREAEAFF. CDR3 in DNA: TGTGCCAGCTCCCTCCGGGACAGGGAGGCTGAAGCTTTCTTT.

This clonotype showed up many times. The rearrangement joins TRBV11-2 to TRBJ1-4; no firm D call. V lost 8 bases, J lost 2 bases, and 15 bases lay in between. The germline gives CDR1 SGHAT, CDR2 FQNNGV. This CDR3 is 15 amino acids long. The CDR3 spells CASQTDWLTNEKLFF. Here the CDR3 DNA reads TGTGCCAGCCAAACGGATTGGCTGACTAATGAAAAACTGTTTTTT.

Here the CDR3 DNA reads TGTGCCAGCAGTGACAGCTCCCCGAACACCGGGGAGCTGTTTTTT. It encodes CASSDSSPNTGELFF. The V call is TRBV27, the J call TRBJ2-2; D is perhaps TRBD1 (5 bases). Looked up from germline, CDR1 is MNHEY and CDR2 is SMNVEV (reference sequence). Trimming took 5 bases from V and 0 from J, leaving 10 bases between them. This CDR3 has 15 residues.